The 12 T cell receptor beta chains in this list originate from one sample, sequenced in a study of blood T cell repertoires in COVID-19. Data came from immunoSEQ multiplex PCR; TCRdb stores just in-frame clones and leaves some out. The sample contains about 28,000 clones, around nine tenths of which appear only once. Sequenced sample: peripheral blood. The receptors were sampled from a human donor in a cohort sampled during active COVID-19.

This clone has a single count. The rearrangement links TRBV15 to TRBJ2-7; D is ambiguous. With 1 base removed from V and 0 bases from J, the gap between germline ends came to 10 bases. Germline CDR1 LNHNV, CDR2 YYDKDF (reference sequence). This CDR3 is built from 15 residues. This chain's CDR3 is CATSRVPISSYEQYF. The DNA for the CDR3 is TGTGCCACCAGCAGAGTACCGATTAGCTCCTACGAGCAGTACTTC.

CDR3 coding DNA: TGTGCCAGCAGCCAAGATCGACAATACAATGAGCAGTTCTTC. It is translated as CASSQDRQYNEQFF. The chain has TRBV3-1 (or the pseudogene TRBV3-2) and TRBJ2-1; D call uncertain. The CDR3 is 14 amino acids. Germline CDR1 LGHDT, CDR2 YNNKEL (reference sequence). The germline V and J ends were trimmed by 0 bases and 4 bases, with 7 bases remaining between them.

The rearrangement uses TRBV23-1 and TRBJ1-5; D perhaps matches TRBD1 (5 bases). TRBV23-1 is given ORF status, its function remaining uncertain. Trimming removed 9 bases at V and 4 bases at J, with 13 bases between. CDR3 length: 13 amino acids. The chain's CDR3 is CARKQVLNQPQHF. CDR3 DNA sequence: TGCGCCAGAAAACAGGTCCTTAATCAGCCCCAGCATTTT.

This clone was seen just once. The V gene is TRBV5-1, the J gene TRBJ2-3, with D maybe TRBD1 (6 bases). The length of the CDR3 is 18 residues. V was clipped by 2 bases and J by 5 bases, with 24 bases between them. The V gene's germline CDR1 is SGHRS and CDR2 YFSETQ. CDR3 region: CASSFNTGWTASRDTQYF. CDR3 sequence (DNA): TGCGCCAGCAGCTTCAACACCGGATGGACAGCCTCCCGAGATACGCAGTATTTT.

V is TRBV7-8 and J is TRBJ1-2, with D possibly matching TRBD1 (5 bases). Germline V lookup: CDR1 SGHVS, CDR2 FQNEAQ. This CDR3 spans 15 amino acids. The ends were cut back, 0 bases at V and 8 bases at J, with 16 bases in the middle. The CDR3 here is CASSLATGAGRGYTF. In DNA, the CDR3 is TGTGCCAGCAGCTTAGCCACAGGCGCAGGAAGGGGCTACACCTTC.

V is TRBV19 and J is TRBJ1-1; TRBD1 is a possible D gene (5 bases). Between the trimmed V and J ends, which lost 8 bases and 3 bases, there was a span of 16 bases. The CDR3 runs to 14 residues. Germline lookup yields CDR1 LNHDA and CDR2 SQIVND (reference sequence). CDR3 sequence reads: CASAGQGGDTEAFF. Here the CDR3 DNA reads TGTGCCAGTGCGGGGCAGGGAGGGGACACTGAAGCTTTCTTT.

The V and J genes are TRBV29-1 and TRBJ2-7, with 9 bases fitting TRBD2. This CDR3 is 13 amino acids long. J gave up 5 bases and V 4 bases, and 6 bases lay outside the gene matches. Germline V gene lookup returns CDR1 SQVTM and CDR2 ANQGSEA. The CDR3 DNA reads TGCAGCGTTGCGGGCCTAGCGGGACACGAGCAGTACTTC. It translates to CSVAGLAGHEQYF.

V is TRBV6-5 and J is TRBJ2-7, with 7 bases fitting TRBD1. The CDR3 length is 14 residues. Germline lookup yields CDR1 MNHEY and CDR2 SVGAGI. V lost 6 bases and J lost 7; bases outside the gene matches: 12. In nucleotides, the CDR3 is TGTGCCAGCAGCTCAGGACAGGCGCATAAGGAGCAGTACTTC. The encoded protein is CASSSGQAHKEQYF.

The chain carries TRBV7-2 and TRBJ1-1, with a tentative D call TRBD1 (6 bases). The V gene's germline CDR1 is SGHTA and CDR2 FQGNSA. The germline V and J ends were trimmed by 1 base and 4 bases, with 16 bases remaining between them. This CDR3 region has 16 residues. CDR3: CASSLELGAGRTEAFF. DNA for the CDR3: TGTGCCAGCAGCTTAGAATTGGGGGCCGGTCGCACTGAAGCTTTCTTT.

This rearrangement joins TRBV11-2 to TRBJ2-2; D might be TRBD2 (6 bases). V was shortened by 5 bases and J by 4 bases, with 14 bases between the two germline ends. Germline V CDR1 and CDR2: SGHAT, FQNNGV. CDR3 length: 15 residues. The CDR3 here is CASSPWREVTGELFF. The CDR3 region has the DNA TGTGCCAGCAGCCCCTGGCGGGAAGTCACCGGGGAGCTGTTTTTT.

The CDR3 sequence: CASSLRTSGGGEAFF. The CDR3 DNA reads TGTGCCAGCAGTTTAAGGACAAGTGGGGGGGGAGAAGCTTTCTTT. This chain links TRBV28 with TRBJ1-1, with D possibly TRBD1 on 5 matching bases. V gave up 2 bases and J gave up 8 bases, with 18 bases separating them. Germline V lookup: CDR1 MDHEN, CDR2 SYDVKM. The CDR3 has 15 residues.

The V and J genes are TRBV6-5 and TRBJ1-5; 7 nucleotides align to TRBD1. This CDR3 is 14 amino acids long. Germline-derived CDR1 and CDR2 are MNHEY and SVGAGI. The J segment lost 1 base and the V segment lost 6 bases, leaving 3 bases of the junction unmatched. CDR3 nucleotides: TGTGCCAGCAGAGCGACAGGGAGCAATCAGCCCCAGCATTTT. This encodes CASRATGSNQPQHF.